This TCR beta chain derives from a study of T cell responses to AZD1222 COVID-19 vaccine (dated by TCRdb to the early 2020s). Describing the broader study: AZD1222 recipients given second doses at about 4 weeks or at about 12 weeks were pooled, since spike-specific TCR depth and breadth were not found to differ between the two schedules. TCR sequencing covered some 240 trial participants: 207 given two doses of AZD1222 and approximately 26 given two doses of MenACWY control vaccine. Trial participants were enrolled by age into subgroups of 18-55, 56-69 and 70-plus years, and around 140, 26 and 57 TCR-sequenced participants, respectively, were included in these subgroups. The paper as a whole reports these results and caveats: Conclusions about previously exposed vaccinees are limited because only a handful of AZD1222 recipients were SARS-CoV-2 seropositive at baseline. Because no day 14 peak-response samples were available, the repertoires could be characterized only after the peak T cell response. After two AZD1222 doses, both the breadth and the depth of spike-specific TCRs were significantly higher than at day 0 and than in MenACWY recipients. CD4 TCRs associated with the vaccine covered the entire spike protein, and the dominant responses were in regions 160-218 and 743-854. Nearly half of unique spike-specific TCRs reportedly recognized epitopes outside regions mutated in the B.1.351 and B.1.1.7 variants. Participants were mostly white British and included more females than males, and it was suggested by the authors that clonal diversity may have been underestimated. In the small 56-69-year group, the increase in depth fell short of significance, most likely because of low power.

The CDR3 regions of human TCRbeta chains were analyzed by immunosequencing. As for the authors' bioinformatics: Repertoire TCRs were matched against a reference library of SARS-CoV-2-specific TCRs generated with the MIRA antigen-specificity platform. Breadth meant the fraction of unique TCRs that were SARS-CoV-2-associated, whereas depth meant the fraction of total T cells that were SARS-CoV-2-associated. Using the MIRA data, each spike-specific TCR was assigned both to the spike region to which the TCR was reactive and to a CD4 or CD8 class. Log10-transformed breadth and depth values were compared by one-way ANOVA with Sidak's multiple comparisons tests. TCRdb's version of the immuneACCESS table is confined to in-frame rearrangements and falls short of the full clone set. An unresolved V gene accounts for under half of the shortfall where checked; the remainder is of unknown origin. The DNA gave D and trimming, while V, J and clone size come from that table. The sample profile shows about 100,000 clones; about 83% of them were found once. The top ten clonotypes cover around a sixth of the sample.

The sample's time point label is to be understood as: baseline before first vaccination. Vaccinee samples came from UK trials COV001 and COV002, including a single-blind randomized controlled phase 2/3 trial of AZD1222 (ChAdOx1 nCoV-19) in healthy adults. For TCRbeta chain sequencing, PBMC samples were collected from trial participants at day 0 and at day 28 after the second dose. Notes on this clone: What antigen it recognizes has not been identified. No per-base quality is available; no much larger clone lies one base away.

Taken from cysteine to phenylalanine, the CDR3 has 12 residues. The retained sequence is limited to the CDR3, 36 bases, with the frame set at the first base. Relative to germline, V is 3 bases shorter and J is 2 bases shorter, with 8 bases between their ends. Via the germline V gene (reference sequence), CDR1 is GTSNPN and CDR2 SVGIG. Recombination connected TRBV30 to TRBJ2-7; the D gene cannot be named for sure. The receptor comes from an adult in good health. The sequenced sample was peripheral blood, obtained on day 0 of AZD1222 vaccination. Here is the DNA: TGTGCCTGGAGCGCACTTGCCTACGAGCAGTACTTC. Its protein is CAWSALAYEQYF.